These T cell receptor beta chains were read from a single sample in a study of blood T cell repertoires in COVID-19. The repertoire was sequenced with immunoSEQ multiplex PCR; TCRdb's copy has only in-frame clones and lacks some. This table has some 66,000 clones, roughly 90% appearing once. The sample was peripheral blood. These receptors came from a woman in her sixties or seventies with acute or convalescent COVID-19. CDR3s include the opening cysteine and the closing phenylalanine or tryptophan. The D gene is left open where the match is weak. Size tells how often a clone was seen (once, few, many) or the class of an expanded clone, and some rows leave it out.

j_call clone_size v_call d_call cdr3_aa cdr3_nt
TRBJ1-1 NA TRBV28 NA CASSLMGSGDEAFF TGTGCCAGCAGTTTAATGGGGAGCGGCGATGAAGCTTTCTTT
TRBJ2-2 NA TRBV5-4 NA CASSLELGSTGELFF TGTGCCAGCAGCTTGGAACTGGGGAGCACCGGGGAGCTGTTTTTT
TRBJ1-3 NA TRBV27 NA CASRRGGLSSGNTIYF TGTGCCAGCAGGAGGGGGGGCTTGAGCTCTGGAAACACCATATATTTT
TRBJ1-2 NA TRBV24-1 NA CATSDPDSLGYTF TGTGCCACCAGTGATCCGGACAGCCTTGGCTACACCTTC
TRBJ1-1 NA TRBV7-9 NA CASSTGEHMNTEAFF TGTGCCAGCAGCACGGGGGAACATATGAACACTGAAGCTTTCTTT
TRBJ2-5 NA TRBV7-8 TRBD1 CASSFGTGTQETQYF TGTGCCAGCAGCTTTGGGACAGGGACTCAAGAGACCCAGTACTTC
TRBJ1-1 NA TRBV10-3 TRBD1 CAIRVDRDTEAFF TGTGCCATCAGAGTGGACAGGGACACTGAAGCTTTCTTT
TRBJ1-2 NA TRBV4-1 NA CASSQAGVLLYGYTF TGCGCCAGCAGCCAAGCCGGAGTTCTGCTATATGGCTACACCTTC
TRBJ1-2 NA TRBV5-1 NA CASSLSPEVYGYTF TGCGCCAGCAGCTTGTCGCCAGAAGTCTATGGCTACACCTTC
TRBJ2-5 NA TRBV7-9 NA CASSPRQGTQETQYF TGTGCCAGCAGCCCCCGCCAGGGAACGCAAGAGACCCAGTACTTC
TRBJ1-6 once TRBV5-4 TRBD1 CASSFGQGARDSPLHF TGTGCCAGCAGCTTTGGACAGGGGGCGCGAGATTCACCCCTCCACTTT